This T cell receptor beta chain came from a study of T cell responses to AZD1222 COVID-19 vaccine. With regard to this clone: No antigen is known for it.

Method: immunoSEQ multiplex PCR; TCRdb's copy keeps in-frame clones and lacks some. The top ten hold roughly 2.5% of the sample, which has 90,000 to 120,000 clones, about 85% seen once. The CDR3 sequence is 14 residues long. V lost 1 base, J lost 8 bases, and 14 bases lay in between. CDR1 is MGHRA and CDR2 is YSYEKL in the germline V gene. Study findings and constraints: Clonal diversity was possibly underestimated, and white British individuals and females predominated among donors. Repertoires in all cases were sampled only once the peak T cell response had passed. Once two AZD1222 doses were given, Spike-specific TCR breadth and depth went up.

The sequence derives from an adult who received the AZD1222 COVID-19 vaccine. The chain uses TRBV4-1 and TRBJ1-2; D gene ambiguous. Sequences were derived from peripheral blood, sampled 28 days after the second AZD1222 dose. Here the CDR3 reads CASSQVTGLGGYTF. CDR3 sequence (DNA): TGCGCCAGCAGCCAAGTTACGGGGTTGGGAGGCTACACCTTC.